This TCR beta chain stems from a study of blood T cells in healthy people across ages. Study outcomes and limitations: The diversity estimates, figures obtained from one million T cells, were considered underestimates. Diversity was higher, and naive CD4+ cells more numerous, in long-lived donors than in aged donors.

The second PCR ran about 6 to 11 cycles with a sample-barcoded 5' primer and J-beta primers. TCRdb used MiXCR to reprocess the 5' RACE reads, holding one entry per CDR3 protein. The data contain around 710,000 distinct CDR3 sequences, roughly two fifths of them singletons. As regards this clonotype: Its specificity is unknown.

Healthy Caucasian individuals from Russia aged roughly 6 to 90 served as donors. Trimming shortened V by 4 bases and J by 4 bases, and 13 bases separated the two germline ends. The CDR3 extends over 15 amino acids. The rearrangement uses TRBV12-3 or TRBV12-4 and TRBJ2-2, with D maybe TRBD2 (5 bases). The specimen sequenced was blood. The receptor comes from a woman aged 60-70 years in good health. As DNA, the CDR3 is TGTGCCAGCAGTTCACGGACTTACCGCACCGGGGAGCTGTTTTTT. It specifies CASSSRTYRTGELFF.